This TCR beta chain is drawn from a study of low-dose radiotherapy and immunotherapy resistance in tumors (dated by TCRdb to between 2020 and 2023). Regarding the complete study: In Cohort 1, each fraction delivered 0.5 Gy every 2 weeks, and the prescribed total PTV dose was 6.5 Gy. Eight patients were included in the translational analysis, namely three from the first dose cohort plus the first five from the second dose cohort. Starting on cycle 1 day 1, patients took 300 mg of aspirin by mouth once daily for four cycles. Cohort 2 received 1 Gy per fraction every two weeks, with a total of 13 Gy over 26 weeks. Every two weeks, patients got intravenous cyclophosphamide at 200 mg/m2, given one day ahead of each radiation and immunotherapy administration. Randomization of trial participants into treatment groups was not performed. Patients were given nivolumab as a 240 mg flat dose every two weeks and ipilimumab at 1 mg/kg every six weeks, with both drugs delivered intravenously.

There are many counts of this clonotype. There is no known antigen for this receptor. Qualities for individual bases were not recorded, and no much larger clone is one base off. TCRdb shows the sequencer as Illumina HiSeq 2500. First-strand cDNA was synthesized using Superscript III and a set of TRAV- and TRBV-specific primers, so that both TCRalpha and TCRbeta chains were covered. TCRs were amplified with Phusion for approximately 18 PCR cycles, with a constant-region primer paired with the adapter attached to the V primers. Amplification of the isolated mRNA was done with the MessageAmp II aRNA Amplification Kit, which involved an approximately 16-hour in vitro transcription at 37 degrees C. The Dynabeads mRNA DIRECT Purification Kit was used to isolate the mRNA for TCR sequencing. Indexed Illumina adapters were added in a second Phusion PCR of 25 cycles, after which AMPure XP beads were used to purify the products. In the paper's pipeline: Custom Perl scripts were used to pool TCR sequences that encoded the same protein, to remove out-of-frame sequences, and to calculate the abundance of each clonotype. Any TCR sequence backed by just one read was left out of the analysis. Repertoire metrics included Shannon entropy, Gini index, clonality, richness, and frequency of TCRs shared between repertoires. TCRdb reprocessed the public reads (quality trimming at Q25 with fastp, clone calling with MiXCR) and kept in-frame beta chains. Rows are combined by CDR3 protein, so each entry shows the most common genes and DNA. These V and J calls rely on TCRdb rather than the paper's analysis. This sample holds some 94,000 distinct CDR3 sequences; around a fifth were observed only once. Of the sample, around 13% is held by the ten largest clones.

CDR1 and CDR2 were assigned from the germline V gene (reference sequence) as SEHNR and FQNEAQ. The CDR3, from cysteine to phenylalanine, totals 16 residues. Only CDR3 DNA remains: 48 bases, in frame from the first base. V is cut back by 2 bases and J by 4 bases, with 4 bases in the junction unmatched. The time point label, as the study defines it: after trial treatment. The sample's treatment or condition, from its label and the paper: LDRT plus nivolumab, ipilimumab, low-dose cyclophosphamide and aspirin (RACIN trial). The donors came from RACIN, which was a single-arm phase I dose-escalation trial that paired nivolumab and ipilimumab with aspirin, low-dose cyclophosphamide and low-dose radiotherapy. Patients were eligible if they had advanced solid tumors that were TIL-negative.

Source: PBMCs, taken after low-dose radiotherapy plus immunotherapy. The V and J genes are TRBV7-9 and TRBJ1-6; TRBD1 matches 8 bases in the middle. The origin of this receptor is a female donor with ovarian cancer. CDR3 protein: CASSLSGGVYNSPLHF. The DNA reads TGTGCCAGCAGCTTATCAGGGGGCGTTTATAATTCACCCCTCCACTTT.